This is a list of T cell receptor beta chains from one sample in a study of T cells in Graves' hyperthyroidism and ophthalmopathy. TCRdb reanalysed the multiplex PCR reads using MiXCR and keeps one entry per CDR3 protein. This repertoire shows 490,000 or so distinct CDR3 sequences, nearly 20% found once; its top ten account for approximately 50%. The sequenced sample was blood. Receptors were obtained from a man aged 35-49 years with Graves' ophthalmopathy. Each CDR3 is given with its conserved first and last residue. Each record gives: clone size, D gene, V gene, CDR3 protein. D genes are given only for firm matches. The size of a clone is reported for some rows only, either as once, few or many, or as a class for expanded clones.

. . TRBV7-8 CASRQLGYQWANEKLFF
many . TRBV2 CATVSERTYEQYF
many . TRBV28 CASSFAALLSHEQYF
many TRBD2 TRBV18 CASSPDSGVETQYF
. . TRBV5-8 CASSLGGLSGEQFF
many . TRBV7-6 CASSLAHRGRNEQFF
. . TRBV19 CASSKVSGTYGYTF
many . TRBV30 CAWSNGNTIYF
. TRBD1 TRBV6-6 CASSYPGQGEEQYF
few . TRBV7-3 CASSLIAENEQFF
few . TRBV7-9 CASSLAASPGTQYF
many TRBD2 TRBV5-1 CASSSAAGGPGETQYF
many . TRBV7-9 CASSPPGNSYNEQFF
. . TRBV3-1 CASTQGDWPGNTIYF
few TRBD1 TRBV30 CAWTTGQASSGANVLTF
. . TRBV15 CATSRDRGGSPLHF
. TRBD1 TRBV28 CASSGSGTASGGYTF
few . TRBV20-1 CSARWADTQYF
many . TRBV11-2 CASSPLRDYEAFF
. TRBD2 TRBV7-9 CASTVTSGAYEQYF
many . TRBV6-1 CASRSSGQIAYEQYF
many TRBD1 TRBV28 CASIPGQGVGNTEAFF
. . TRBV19 CASSMTAFATNEKLFF
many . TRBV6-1 CASSEAALAASYNEQFF
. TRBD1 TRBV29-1 CSVVRTGASYEQYF
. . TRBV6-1 CASRRRTPRKNIQYF
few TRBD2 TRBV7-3 CASRIIGRLAGGSVEQFF
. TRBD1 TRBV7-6 CASSLATGGSSPLHF
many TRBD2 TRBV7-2 CASSLAVTTSGRNEQFF
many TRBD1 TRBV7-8 CASRLQGARTEAFF
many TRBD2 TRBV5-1 CASSLQRGTSTDTQYF
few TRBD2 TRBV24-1 CATGGKTSGKGADTQYF
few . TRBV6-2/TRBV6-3 CASSYPTQNTEAFF
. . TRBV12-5 CASGQTTNTEAFF
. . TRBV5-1 CASSQTPGDRTYEQYF
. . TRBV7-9 CASNIGYF
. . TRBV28 CASSPRTASGNTIYF
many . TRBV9 CASSVATGTEAFF
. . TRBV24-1 CATSDLAGVTIYF
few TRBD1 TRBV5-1 CASSYDRGRGTEAFF
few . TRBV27 CASRTGFYEQYF
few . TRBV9 CASSPLGGDFQETQYF
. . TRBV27 CASSWAGVQDTQYF
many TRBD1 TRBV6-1 CASSEGRGRVGPEAFF
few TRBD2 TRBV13 CASSGGLAGQETQYF
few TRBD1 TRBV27 CASSLRQGVRGYTF